What follows describes a single T cell receptor (beta chain). Its antigen is unknown. The sample comes from a study of STAT5B mutations in CD4+ large granular lymphocyte leukemia. Findings and caveats of the study: Patient CD4-sorted repertoires looked more clonal than healthy CD4+ repertoires, even without putative leukemic clones.

After removal of 5 bases from V and 6 bases from J, the junction contained 4 bases not matched to a gene. The CDR3 spans 14 residues. CDR1 is MNHEY, CDR2 SVGAGI, per germline. Authors' data handling: Productive clonotypes were detectable down to 2.59 x 10-5 frequency. Profiled with immunoSEQ multiplex PCR; TCRdb holds only in-frame clones, not every one. That table furnishes V, J and clone size, whereas the DNA furnished D and trimming. Of 30,000 to 35,000 clones in the sample, 76% were seen once. The sequence was collected from a human donor in good health. Sequenced input: CD4+ T cells from blood buffy coats. This chain joins TRBV6-5 and TRBJ2-2, with 9 bases that match TRBD1. CDR3 amino acids: CASSRDREAGELFF. For the CDR3, the DNA is TGTGCCAGCAGTCGGGACAGGGAGGCCGGGGAGCTGTTTTTT.